This T cell receptor beta chain comes out of a study of T cells in Graves' hyperthyroidism and ophthalmopathy. The PBMCs were sourced from fresh peripheral blood (more than 8.5 ml). The sample holds many counts of this clonotype. Its antigen is still unknown. Researchers took RNA transcripts and amplified the TCR beta CDR3 regions from them. The HTBI primer set served for first-round RT-PCR of the TCR CDR3. TCRdb used MiXCR to reprocess the multiplex PCR reads, holding one entry per CDR3 protein. The sample has approximately 360,000 distinct CDR3 sequences; 15% to 19% are singletons. Trimming cost V 4 bases and J 8 bases, with 16 bases left between them. Germline CDR1 reads SGHRS; CDR2 reads YFSETQ. The CDR3 is 14 residues long. General study findings and limits: Blood shared most expanded thyroid clonotypes above 0.001. Ophthalmopathy, as predicted by the model, came a median about seven months after the prediction.

What was sequenced was blood. This clonotype was sampled from a woman between 18 and 29 years old with Graves' hyperthyroidism that later progressed to Graves' ophthalmopathy. The rearrangement links TRBV5-1 to TRBJ2-1, with D maybe TRBD1 (9 bases). The CDR3 nucleotides read TGCGCCAGCAGCCCCGGGGGGGACAGGGATGAGCAGTTCTTC. It translates to CASSPGGDRDEQFF. The variable domain in full, completed from reference TRBV5-1 and TRBJ2-1, reads KAGVTQTPRYLIKTRGQQVTLSCSPISGHRSVSWYQQTPGQGLQFLFEYFSETQRNKGNFPGRFSGRQFSNSRSEMNVSTLELGDSALYLCASSPGGDRDEQFFGPGTRLTVL.